This TCR beta chain came from a study of CD8+CD57+ T cells in acquired aplastic anemia. Study-wide background: Sorted CD4+ and CD8+ cells yielded DNA averaging about 3.1 ug. Healthy donors averaged approximately 10 million reads for CD4+ cells.

The V gene's germline CDR1 is SEHNR and CDR2 FQNEAQ (reference sequence). This CDR3 has 16 amino acids. V was clipped by 6 bases and J by 5 bases, with 22 bases between them. Findings and caveats of the study: Researchers reported that CD8+ Simpson's diversity was not significantly different in patients versus controls. In common between the patients and the controls were twenty-nine CD8+ CDR3 sequences.

The template for TCR beta VDJ and CDR3 sequence profiling was genomic DNA. A single record per CDR3 protein comes from TCRdb applying MiXCR to the reads. The data contain roughly 420,000 distinct CDR3 sequences, 60% to 80% of them singletons. Regarding this clonotype: The antigen remains undetermined.

The sequence derives from a human donor in good health, serving as a control. Sequenced: sorted CD4+, CD8+, or CD8+CD57+ T cells (not recorded which) from PBMCs. The chain has TRBV7-9 and TRBJ2-5, with D possibly TRBD2 on 7 matching bases. For the CDR3, the DNA is TGTGCCAGCAGTCCCGAGGGCGGGGGCCTCCGCGAGACCCAGTACTTC. Protein product: CASSPEGGGLRETQYF.